This T cell receptor beta chain was recovered during a study of T cell responses to AZD1222 COVID-19 vaccine (dated by TCRdb to the early 2020s). About the full investigation: A total of approximately 250 trial participants underwent TCR sequencing, of whom 207 had received two doses of AZD1222 and some 25 had received two doses of the MenACWY control vaccine. Trial participants were enrolled by age into subgroups of 18-55, 56-69 and 70-plus years, and roughly 160, 29 and 62 TCR-sequenced participants, respectively, were included in these subgroups.

As to this clone: It lacks a known antigen. No base quality values were provided; no much bigger clone lies one nucleotide off.

On the study overall, not on this receptor specifically: Reportedly, almost half of the unique spike-specific TCRs recognized epitopes lying outside the regions that are mutated in the B.1.351 and B.1.1.7 variants. Participants were mostly white British, with more females than males. The authors suggested clonal diversity may have been underestimated. Vaccine-associated CD4 TCRs spanned the whole spike protein, with dominant responses in regions 160-218 and 743-854. A significant rise in spike-specific TCR breadth and depth was observed after two AZD1222 doses relative to day 0 and relative to MenACWY recipients. The 56-69-year group was small, and its depth increase did not reach significance, likely because of low power. Because no day 14 peak-response samples were available, repertoires were characterized only after the peak T cell response. Conclusions about previously exposed vaccinees were limited because only a handful of AZD1222 recipients were SARS-CoV-2 seropositive at baseline.

Based on the germline V gene, the CDR1 and CDR2 sequences are KGHSH and LQKENI. Trimming removed 2 bases from V and 7 bases from J; the gene matches leave 13 bases unexplained. Including cysteine and phenylalanine, the CDR3 has 16 amino acids. Only the CDR3 DNA stays, 48 bases, in frame from base 1. The sample's time point label is to be understood as: about 28 days (+/-7) after the second vaccine dose. AZD1222 recipients with second doses at about 4 weeks or about 12 weeks were pooled, because spike-specific TCR depth and breadth did not differ between schedules. Vaccinee samples were obtained from the UK trials COV001 and COV002, which included a single-blind randomized controlled phase 2/3 trial of AZD1222 (ChAdOx1 nCoV-19) in healthy adults. For TCRbeta chain sequencing, PBMC samples were collected from trial participants at day 0 and at day 28 after the second dose. The CDR3 regions of human TCRbeta chains were analyzed by immunosequencing. The authors processed their data as follows. Repertoire TCRs were matched against a reference library of SARS-CoV-2-specific TCRs generated with the MIRA antigen-specificity platform. Breadth was defined as the fraction of unique TCRs that were SARS-CoV-2-associated. Depth was defined as the fraction of total T cells that were SARS-CoV-2-associated. Using the MIRA data, each spike-specific TCR was mapped to the spike region that the TCR reacts to and placed in a CD4 or CD8 class. Log10-transformed breadth and depth values were compared by one-way ANOVA with Sidak's multiple comparisons tests. What TCRdb holds here is the immuneACCESS table cut down to in-frame rearrangements. Part of the clones is not present; checked against another copy, under half of the missing clones reflect an unresolved V gene, and the others are unexplained. V and J calls and clone size are as listed in that table; D and trimming were resolved from the DNA. Recorded for this sample are about 200,000 clones; 80% to 95% of them occurred a single time. The top ten clonotypes cover 3.4% of the sample.

The sample in question was peripheral blood, obtained 28 days after the second AZD1222 dose. The chain is assembled from TRBV18 and TRBJ2-5; a stretch of 7 junction bases matches TRBD2. The clonotype comes from an adult who received the AZD1222 COVID-19 vaccine. The CDR3 corresponds to CASSPLGAGNAGTQYF. The bases are TGTGCCAGCTCACCATTGGGAGCGGGAAACGCGGGGACCCAGTACTTC.